The clone carrying this T cell receptor beta chain appeared once. The sample belongs to a study of tumor-infiltrating lymphocytes in localized non-small cell lung cancer. Germline lookup yields CDR1 SGHNT and CDR2 YENEEA. The CDR3 length is 13 residues. V gave up 2 bases and J gave up 2 bases, with 6 bases separating them. Here immunoSEQ multiplex PCR was the method, and the copy in TCRdb shows in-frame clones only, minus some. The table records about 10,000 clones, 81% of them present only once. Material for sequencing was uninvolved lung tissue not adjacent to the tumor. The source of this sequence is a human donor with non-small cell lung cancer. The chain carries TRBV11-3 and TRBJ2-5; no clear D gene. DNA of the CDR3: TGTGCCAGCAGCTTAATGGAGCAAGAGACCCAGTACTTC. Protein: CASSLMEQETQYF.